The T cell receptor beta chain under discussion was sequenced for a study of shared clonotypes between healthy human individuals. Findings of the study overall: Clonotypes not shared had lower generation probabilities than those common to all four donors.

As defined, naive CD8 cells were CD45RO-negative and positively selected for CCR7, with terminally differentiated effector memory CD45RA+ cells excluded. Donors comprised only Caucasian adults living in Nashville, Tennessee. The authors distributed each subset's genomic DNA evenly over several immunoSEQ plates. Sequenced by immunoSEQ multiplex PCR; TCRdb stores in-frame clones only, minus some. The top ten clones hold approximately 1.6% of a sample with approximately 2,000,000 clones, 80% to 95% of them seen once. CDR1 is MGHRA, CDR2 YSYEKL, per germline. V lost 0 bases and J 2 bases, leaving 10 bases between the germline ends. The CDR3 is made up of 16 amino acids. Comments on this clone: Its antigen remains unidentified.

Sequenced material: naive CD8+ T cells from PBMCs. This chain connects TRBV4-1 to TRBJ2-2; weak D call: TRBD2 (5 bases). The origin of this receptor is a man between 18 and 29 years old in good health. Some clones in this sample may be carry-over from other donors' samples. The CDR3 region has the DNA TGCGCCAGCAGCCAAGAACGAGGGCTAAACACCGGGGAGCTGTTTTTT. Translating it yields CASSQERGLNTGELFF.